This is a list of T cell receptor beta chains from one sample in a study of blood T cell repertoires in COVID-19. The table came from immunoSEQ multiplex PCR; TCRdb's copy has only in-frame clones and leaves some out. The sample holds some 160,000 clones, approximately 80% seen once. Sequencing was performed on peripheral blood. The receptors originated from an elderly woman with acute or convalescent COVID-19. Each CDR3 is given with its conserved first and last residue. D genes are given only for firm matches. Part of the rows lack a size; the others show once, few, many or a class for expanded clones.

TRBJ2-1 | 13 | many | TRBV5-1 | TRBD1 | CASSTQGYNEQFF | TGCGCCAGCAGCACACAGGGGTACAATGAGCAGTTCTTC
TRBJ1-2 | 15 | NA | TRBV5-6 | NA | CASSLNRRANYGYTF | TGTGCCAGCAGCCTCAACAGGAGAGCTAACTATGGCTACACCTTC
TRBJ2-7 | 15 | NA | TRBV19 | TRBD1 | CASKISGTGLYEQYF | TGTGCCAGTAAAATTTCCGGGACAGGGCTCTACGAGCAGTACTTC
TRBJ1-1 | 11 | NA | TRBV7-9 | NA | CASSLQGAAFF | TGTGCCAGCAGCCTACAGGGAGCAGCTTTCTTT
TRBJ2-1 | 15 | few | TRBV5-1 | TRBD2 | CASSLAGTSDNEQFF | TGCGCCAGCAGCTTGGCCGGGACTAGCGACAATGAGCAGTTCTTC
TRBJ1-5 | 13 | few | TRBV2 | NA | CASSGLYSQPQHF | TGTGCCAGCAGTGGACTCTATAGTCAGCCCCAGCATTTT
TRBJ1-6 | 15 | NA | TRBV5-8 | TRBD1 | CASSLGTGDSSPLHF | TGTGCCAGCAGCCTCGGGACAGGGGATAGTTCACCCCTCCACTTT
TRBJ1-2 | 13 | once | TRBV12-3/TRBV12-4 | NA | CASSFNRKAGYTF | TGTGCCAGCAGTTTCAACCGCAAAGCTGGCTACACCTTC
TRBJ1-4 | 15 | NA | TRBV6-5 | NA | CASSPLGGEGEKLFF | TGTGCCAGCAGTCCTTTGGGAGGGGAGGGTGAAAAACTGTTTTTT
TRBJ2-7 | 17 | NA | TRBV19 | TRBD2 | CASSHHATGTSGYEQYF | TGTGCCAGTAGTCATCACGCGACCGGGACTAGCGGCTACGAGCAGTACTTC
TRBJ2-5 | 15 | NA | TRBV29-1 | NA | CSAAGGGGPGKTQYF | TGCAGCGCCGCCGGAGGGGGGGGGCCCGGTAAGACCCAGTACTTC
TRBJ1-6 | 15 | once | TRBV27 | NA | CASSPMGGRITPLHF | TGTGCCAGCAGTCCGATGGGGGGGAGGATTACACCCCTCCACTTT
TRBJ2-1 | 18 | NA | TRBV5-4 | TRBD1 | CASSPGGDRGWGYNEQFF | TGTGCCAGCAGCCCGGGCGGGGACAGGGGTTGGGGCTACAATGAGCAGTTCTTC
TRBJ2-5 | 14 | NA | TRBV29-1 | NA | CSTITDLRTETQYF | TGCAGCACTATCACGGATCTGCGTACCGAGACCCAGTACTTC
TRBJ1-2 | 14 | NA | TRBV23-1 | TRBD1 | CASSQSAGGGGYTF | TGCGCCAGCAGTCAATCGGCAGGGGGCGGCGGCTACACCTTC
TRBJ2-1 | 14 | NA | TRBV6-5 | NA | CASRRDLSNNEQFF | TGTGCCAGCAGGCGGGACTTATCAAACAATGAGCAGTTCTTC
TRBJ2-7 | 14 | NA | TRBV19 | NA | CASSSTRRGTKQYF | TGTGCCAGTAGTAGTACCCGTCGGGGAACTAAGCAGTACTTC
TRBJ2-3 | 15 | NA | TRBV3-1/TRBV3-2 | NA | CASSLGVAATDTQYF | TGTGCCAGCAGCTTGGGGGTAGCGGCCACAGATACGCAGTATTTT
TRBJ2-2 | 15 | NA | TRBV6-5 | NA | CASSYDIPYTGELFF | TGTGCCAGCAGTTACGACATACCGTACACCGGGGAGCTGTTTTTT
TRBJ2-1 | 15 | NA | TRBV15 | TRBD1 | CATSRGQGEDNEQFF | TGTGCCACCAGCAGAGGACAGGGGGAGGACAATGAGCAGTTCTTC
TRBJ1-6 | 16 | NA | TRBV27 | NA | CASSFTLAVYNSPLHF | TGTGCCAGCAGTTTTACTTTGGCGGTCTATAATTCACCCCTCCACTTT
TRBJ2-4 | 13 | NA | TRBV20-1 | NA | CSASTGAKNIQYF | TGCAGTGCTAGTACAGGAGCCAAAAACATTCAGTACTTC
TRBJ2-2 | 14 | NA | TRBV6-5 | NA | CASRVSRFSGELFF | TGTGCCAGCAGGGTCTCTAGATTTTCCGGGGAGCTGTTTTTT
TRBJ2-5 | 13 | NA | TRBV7-6 | NA | CASSLDYKRTQYF | TGTGCCAGCAGCTTAGACTACAAGAGAACCCAGTACTTC
TRBJ1-2 | 16 | once | TRBV28 | TRBD1 | CASSSGGTGWNYGYTF | TGTGCCAGCAGTTCAGGAGGGACAGGCTGGAACTATGGCTACACCTTC
TRBJ1-6 | 12 | NA | TRBV6-1 | NA | CASQVYNSPLHF | TGTGCCAGCCAGGTCTATAATTCACCCCTCCACTTT
TRBJ1-2 | 11 | NA | TRBV28 | NA | CGAESNYGYTF | TGTGGCGCCGAGTCAAACTATGGCTACACCTTC
TRBJ1-5 | 14 | few | TRBV12-5 | NA | CASGLVPPGHPQHF | TGTGCTAGTGGTTTGGTTCCTCCCGGACACCCCCAGCATTTT
TRBJ1-3 | 15 | NA | TRBV5-8 | TRBD1 | CASSLGQGTGNTIYF | TGTGCCAGCAGTTTGGGACAGGGGACTGGAAACACCATATATTTT
TRBJ1-3 | 14 | NA | TRBV28 | NA | CASSPGGRVYTIYF | TGTGCCAGCAGTCCGGGTGGCAGGGTATACACCATATATTTT
TRBJ2-7 | 14 | once | TRBV6-5 | TRBD1 | CASSPGQGGYEQYF | TGTGCCAGCAGCCCGGGACAGGGAGGATACGAGCAGTACTTC
TRBJ2-4 | 15 | NA | TRBV5-6 | TRBD1 | CASSFLGTGKNIQYF | TGTGCCAGCAGCTTCCTTGGGACAGGCAAAAACATTCAGTACTTC
TRBJ1-4 | 16 | NA | TRBV5-1 | TRBD1 | CASSSGTGTTNEKLFF | TGCGCCAGCAGCTCCGGGACAGGGACAACTAATGAAAAACTGTTTTTT